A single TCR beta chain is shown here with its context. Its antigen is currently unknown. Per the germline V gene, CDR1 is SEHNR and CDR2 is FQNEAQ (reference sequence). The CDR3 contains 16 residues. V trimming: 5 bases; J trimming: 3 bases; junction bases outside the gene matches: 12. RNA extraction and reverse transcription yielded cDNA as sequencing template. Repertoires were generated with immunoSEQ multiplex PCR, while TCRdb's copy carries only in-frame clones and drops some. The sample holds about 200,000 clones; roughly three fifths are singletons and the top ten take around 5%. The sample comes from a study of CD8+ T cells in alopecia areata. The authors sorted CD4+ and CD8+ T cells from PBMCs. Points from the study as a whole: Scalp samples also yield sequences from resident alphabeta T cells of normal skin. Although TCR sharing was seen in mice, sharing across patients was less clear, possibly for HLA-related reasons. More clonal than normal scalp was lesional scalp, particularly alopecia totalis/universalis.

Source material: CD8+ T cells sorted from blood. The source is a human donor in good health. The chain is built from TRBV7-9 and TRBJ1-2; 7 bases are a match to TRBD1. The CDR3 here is CASSPTTGTAYYGYTF. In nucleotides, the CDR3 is TGTGCCAGCAGCCCTACAACCGGGACAGCGTACTATGGCTACACCTTC.